This record covers a single T cell receptor (beta chain). Germline CDR1 and CDR2: SGHAT and FQNNGV. V lost 5 bases, J lost 4 bases, and 15 bases lay in between. The CDR3 consists of 14 residues. Here immunoSEQ multiplex PCR was the method, and the copy in TCRdb shows in-frame clones only, minus some. The repertoire holds around 30,000 clones, with 90% to 95% as singletons. The data originate from a study of T cell changes during pregnancy in multiple sclerosis. The chain recombines TRBV11-2 with TRBJ2-7; maybe TRBD2 (5 bases). The TCR comes from a female donor with multiple sclerosis, enrolled in a pregnancy study. The material was CD8+ T cells from peripheral blood mononuclear cells, obtained before pregnancy. The CDR3 is CASSPGSGSYEQYF. The CDR3 region has the DNA TGTGCCAGCAGCCCCGGTTCGGGGAGTTACGAGCAGTACTTC.